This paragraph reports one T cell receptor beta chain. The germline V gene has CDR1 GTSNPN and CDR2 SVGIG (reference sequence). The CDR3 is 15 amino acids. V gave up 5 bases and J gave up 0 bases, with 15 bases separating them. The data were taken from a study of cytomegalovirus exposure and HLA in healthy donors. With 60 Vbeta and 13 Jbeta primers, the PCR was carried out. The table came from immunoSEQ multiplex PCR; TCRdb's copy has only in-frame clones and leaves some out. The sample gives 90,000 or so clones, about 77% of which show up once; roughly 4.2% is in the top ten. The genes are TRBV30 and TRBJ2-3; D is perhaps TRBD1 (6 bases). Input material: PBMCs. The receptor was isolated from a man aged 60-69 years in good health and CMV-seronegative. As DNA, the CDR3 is TGTGCCTGGGAAAGGGGGTTTTCTAGCACAGATACGCAGTATTTT. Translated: CAWERGFSSTDTQYF.